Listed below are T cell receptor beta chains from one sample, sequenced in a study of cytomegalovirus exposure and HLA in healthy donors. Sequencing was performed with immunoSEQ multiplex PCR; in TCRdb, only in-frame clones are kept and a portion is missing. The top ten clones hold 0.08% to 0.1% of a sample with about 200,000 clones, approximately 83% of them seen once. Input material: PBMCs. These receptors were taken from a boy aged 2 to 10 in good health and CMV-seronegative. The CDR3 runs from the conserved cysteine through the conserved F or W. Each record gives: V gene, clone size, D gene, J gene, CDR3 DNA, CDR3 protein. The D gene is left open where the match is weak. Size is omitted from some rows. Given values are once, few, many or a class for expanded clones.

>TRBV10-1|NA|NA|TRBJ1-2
TGCGACCCAAGGGGCAGCTACACCTTC
CDPRGSYTF
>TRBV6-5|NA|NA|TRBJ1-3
TGTGCCAGCAGGGGCGGGACCTCCACCATATATTTT
CASRGGTSTIYF
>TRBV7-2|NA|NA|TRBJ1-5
TGTGCCAGCAGCTTAGGGACATATAGCAATCAGCCCCAGCATTTT
CASSLGTYSNQPQHF
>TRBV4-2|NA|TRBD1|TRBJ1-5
TGTGCCAGCAGCCCCACAGGGGGAAACAATCAGCCCCAGCATTTT
CASSPTGGNNQPQHF
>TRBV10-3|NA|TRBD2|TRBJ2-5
TGTGCCATCAGTCTCGCGGGGGGGGAGACCCAGTACTTC
CAISLAGGETQYF
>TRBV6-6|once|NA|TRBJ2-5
TGTGCCAGCAGTTACTCGCGGGGATTTGAGACCCAGTACTTC
CASSYSRGFETQYF
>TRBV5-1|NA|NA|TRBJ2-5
TGCGCCAGCAGCTTGCTGTCAGGGCTCGTCCAAGAGACCCAGTACTTC
CASSLLSGLVQETQYF
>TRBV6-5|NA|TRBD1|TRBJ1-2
TGTGCCAGCAGGGGGGGACAGAGGTCGGGAGGCTACACCTTC
CASRGGQRSGGYTF
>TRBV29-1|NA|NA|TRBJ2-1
TGCAGCGCCGGACACGGTACCCTTAATGAGCAGTTCTTC
CSAGHGTLNEQFF
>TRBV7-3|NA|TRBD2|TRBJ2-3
TGTGCCAGCAGCTCTAACCAGCGGGGAGGCACAGATACGCAGTATTTT
CASSSNQRGGTDTQYF
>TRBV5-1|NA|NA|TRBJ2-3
TGCGCCAGCAGCTTGGTGCGGAGCACAGATACGCAGTATTTT
CASSLVRSTDTQYF
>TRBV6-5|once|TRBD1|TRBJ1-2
TGTGCCAGCAGAAACAGGGGCGACTATGGCTACACCTTC
CASRNRGDYGYTF
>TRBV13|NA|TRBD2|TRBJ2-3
TGTGCCAGCAGTCCCAGACTAGCGGGGGTGAGCACAGATACGCAGTATTTT
CASSPRLAGVSTDTQYF
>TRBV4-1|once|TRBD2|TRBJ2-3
TGCGCCAGCAGCCAAGGGCTAGCGGGGGCTCTACTGAGAGATACGCAGTATTTT
CASSQGLAGALLRDTQYF
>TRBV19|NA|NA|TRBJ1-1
TGTGCCAGTAGTAAGGACAGAGACACTGAAGCTTTCTTT
CASSKDRDTEAFF
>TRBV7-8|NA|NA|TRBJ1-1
TGTGCCAGCAGCCCAGGGTTCGGTGCGAAGGGGGACACTGAAGCTTTCTTT
CASSPGFGAKGDTEAFF
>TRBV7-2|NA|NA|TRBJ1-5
TGTGCCAGCAGGGGAGAAGATCAGCCCCAGCATTTT
CASRGEDQPQHF
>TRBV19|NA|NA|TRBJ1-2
TGTGCCAGTAGTATTTGGGGGGGTCGGGGCTACACCTTC
CASSIWGGRGYTF
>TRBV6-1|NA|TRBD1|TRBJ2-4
TGTGCCAGCAGTCAAACGGGACAGTTAAACATTCAGTACTTC
CASSQTGQLNIQYF
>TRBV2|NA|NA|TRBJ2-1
TGTGCCAGCAGTGAACGTCAGGCGCCGACCTCCTCCAATGAGCAGTTCTTC
CASSERQAPTSSNEQFF
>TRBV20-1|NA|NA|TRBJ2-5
TGCAGTGCTCTAGTCCGAGAGACCCAGTACTTC
CSALVRETQYF
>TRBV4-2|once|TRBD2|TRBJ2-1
TGTGCCAGCAGCCAAATAGCGGGGGGCCCCATTGATGAGCAGTTCTTC
CASSQIAGGPIDEQFF
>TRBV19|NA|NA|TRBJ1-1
TGTGCCAGTTCACCGGGGGGTGCGAACACTGAAGCTTTCTTT
CASSPGGANTEAFF
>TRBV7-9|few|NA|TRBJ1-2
TGTGCCAGCAGCGCAACCCCGACAGGAAAGGTGGTAGACTATGGCTACACCTTC
CASSATPTGKVVDYGYTF
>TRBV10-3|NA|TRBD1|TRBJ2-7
TGTGCCATCAGCGGGACAGGGGGGTACGAGCAGTACTTC
CAISGTGGYEQYF
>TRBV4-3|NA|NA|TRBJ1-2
TGCGCCAGCAGCCAAGATTCTTCGCAGGCAGAAAACTATGGCTACACCTTC
CASSQDSSQAENYGYTF
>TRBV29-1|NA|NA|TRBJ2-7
TGCAGCGTTGAGATCGGGGCCTACGAGCAGTACTTC
CSVEIGAYEQYF
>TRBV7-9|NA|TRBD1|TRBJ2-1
TGTGCCAGCAGCTTTTTGACAGGGGCGGTTGAGCAGTTCTTC
CASSFLTGAVEQFF
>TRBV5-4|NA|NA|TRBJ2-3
TGTGCCAGCAGCCCCGCCGGGGGCACAGATACGCAGTATTTT
CASSPAGGTDTQYF
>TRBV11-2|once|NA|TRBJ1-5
TGTGCCAGCAGCCTCCCCGGTCAGCCCCAGCATTTT
CASSLPGQPQHF
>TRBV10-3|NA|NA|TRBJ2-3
TGTGCCATCAGTGAGGTGGGCACAACGCAGTATTTT
CAISEVGTTQYF
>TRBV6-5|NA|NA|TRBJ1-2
TGTGCCAGCAGTTACCCGCAGGGGAGTGGCTACACCTTC
CASSYPQGSGYTF
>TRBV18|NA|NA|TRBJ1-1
TGTGCCAGCTCACCAGGGGCTGAGAACACTGAAGCTTTCTTT
CASSPGAENTEAFF
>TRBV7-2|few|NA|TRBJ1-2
TGTGCCAGCAGCTTAGTAGCGGGGGTCAAACGGGATGGCTACACCTTC
CASSLVAGVKRDGYTF
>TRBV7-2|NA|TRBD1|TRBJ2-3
TGTGCCAGCAGCGCGGACAGGGTGATCACAGATACGCAGTATTTT
CASSADRVITDTQYF
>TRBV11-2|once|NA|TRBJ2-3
TGTGCCAGCAGCGCAGACTCAGGGATGCAGTATTTT
CASSADSGMQYF
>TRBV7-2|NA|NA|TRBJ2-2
TGTGCCAGCAGCTTGGCAGGCAACACCGGGGAGCTGTTTTTT
CASSLAGNTGELFF
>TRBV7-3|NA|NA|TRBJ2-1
TGTGCCAGCAGCTTAGCAGGGGCCGAGGGGGAGCAGTTCTTC
CASSLAGAEGEQFF
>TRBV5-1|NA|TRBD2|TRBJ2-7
TGCGCCAGCAGCGGCTCGGGGGGGGCCTCCTACGAGCAGTACTTC
CASSGSGGASYEQYF
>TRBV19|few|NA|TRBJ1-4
TGTGCCAGTAGTATAAGGGCCAGGGGAAATGAAAAACTGTTTTTT
CASSIRARGNEKLFF
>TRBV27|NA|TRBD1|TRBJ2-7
TGTGCCAGCAGTTTACGTCTTGATTCAGGACAGGAGGCCTACGAGCAGTACTTC
CASSLRLDSGQEAYEQYF
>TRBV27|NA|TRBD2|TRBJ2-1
TGTGCCAGCAGCGCGGGGGACAATGAGCAGTTCTTC
CASSAGDNEQFF
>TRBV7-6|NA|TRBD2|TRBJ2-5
TGTGCCAGCAGCTATCTAGCGGGGGGTTGGGGTCAAGAGACCCAGTACTTC
CASSYLAGGWGQETQYF
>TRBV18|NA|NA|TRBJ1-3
TGTGCCAGCTCACCAGCAGGGGTGGACACCATATATTTT
CASSPAGVDTIYF
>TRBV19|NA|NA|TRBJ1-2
TGTGCCAGTAGTATAGATGGTCAGAGGAGGGATGGCTACACCTTC
CASSIDGQRRDGYTF
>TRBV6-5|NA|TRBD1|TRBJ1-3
TGTGCCAGCAGTGGGACAGGCTCTGGAAACACCATATATTTT
CASSGTGSGNTIYF
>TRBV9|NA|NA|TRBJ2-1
TGTGCCAGCAGCGCCCAAGTACTAGGCGATGAGCAGTTCTTC
CASSAQVLGDEQFF
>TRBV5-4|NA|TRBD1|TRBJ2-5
TGTGCCAGCAGCTTAGAGGACAGGGTGGAGACCCAGTACTTC
CASSLEDRVETQYF
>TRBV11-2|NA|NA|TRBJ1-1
TGTGCCAGCTTCCGGGGGACTTCTGAAGCTTTCTTT
CASFRGTSEAFF
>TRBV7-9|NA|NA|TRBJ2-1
TGTGCCAGCAGTCCTAGTCTGCAGGGGGGGTTCTTC
CASSPSLQGGFF
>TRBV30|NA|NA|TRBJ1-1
TGTGCCTGGACGATCGGGACAGAAGCTTTCTTT
CAWTIGTEAFF
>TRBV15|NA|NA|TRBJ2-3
TGTGCCACCAGCTATAATAGTATAAATACGCAGTATTTT
CATSYNSINTQYF
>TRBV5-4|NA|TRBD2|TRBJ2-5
TGTGCCAGCAGCCCATTACCCCCTACTAGCGGGGGGGCCCTAGAGACCCAGTACTTC
CASSPLPPTSGGALETQYF
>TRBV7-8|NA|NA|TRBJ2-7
TGTGCCAGCAGCTTACGAGGATCCGGCTCCGAGCAGTACTTC
CASSLRGSGSEQYF
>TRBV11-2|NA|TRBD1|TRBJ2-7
TGTGCCAGCAGCTTAGCAGGCAGGGGGAGTTACGAGCAGTACTTC
CASSLAGRGSYEQYF
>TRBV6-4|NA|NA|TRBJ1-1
TGTGCCAGCAGTGAGGACAGGAACACTGAAGCTTTCTTT
CASSEDRNTEAFF